This paragraph reports one T cell receptor beta chain. Its antigen remains unidentified. Some clones are missing from TCRdb's copy, which holds only in-frame ones; the method was immunoSEQ multiplex PCR. The table includes tens of thousands of clones, around nine tenths detected once. These data come from a study of T cells in localized non-small cell lung cancer. Overall study findings and caveats: Those with higher blood T cell density had longer overall survival. Compared with tumor, uninvolved adjacent lung displayed greater T cell clonality, ranking highest overall. When the top 100 tumor clones were examined, a median roughly 62 of them also appeared in the adjacent lung, which was paired and uninvolved.

The CDR3 is 16 amino acids. Trimming stripped 5 bases from V and 4 bases from J, with 21 bases between. The germline V gene has CDR1 SGHKS and CDR2 YYEKEE (reference sequence). The input for sequencing was peripheral blood, taken before any cancer treatment. The receptor was derived from a woman aged 35 to 69 with stage I squamous cell lung carcinoma. The chain carries TRBV5-5 and TRBJ1-2, with D possibly TRBD1 on 5 matching bases. CDR3 nucleotides: TGTGCCAGCAGGCGCGAAATCGGGGCTTCCTCCTATGGCTACACCTTC. It yields the protein CASRREIGASSYGYTF.